This is a list of T cell receptor beta chains from one sample in a study of cytomegalovirus exposure and HLA in healthy donors. Some clones are missing from TCRdb's copy, which holds only in-frame ones; the method was immunoSEQ multiplex PCR. Its listing shows over 65,000 clones. Material for sequencing was PBMCs. Receptors were obtained from a man aged 30 to 39 in good health and CMV-seronegative. Both conserved end residues are part of each CDR3. The D gene is left open where the match is weak.

j_gene | d_gene | v_gene | CDR3nt | CDR3aa
TRBJ2-7 | TRBD2 | TRBV5-1 | TGCGCCAGCAGCTTGCAGCGGGAGCCGGGCGAGCAGTACTTC | CASSLQREPGEQYF
TRBJ1-4 | NA | TRBV11-3 | TGTGCCAGCAGCTCCCCAGGCCGGGAAAAACTGTTTTTT | CASSSPGREKLFF
TRBJ1-2 | NA | TRBV4-2 | TGTGCCAGCAGCCAAGATCTCCAGGGGACCGTAGGGAACTATGGCTACACCTTC | CASSQDLQGTVGNYGYTF
TRBJ1-2 | TRBD1 | TRBV2 | TGTGCCAGCAAGGAAGACAGGGGGCCTTCTTATGGCTACACCTTC | CASKEDRGPSYGYTF
TRBJ1-6 | NA | TRBV5-1 | TGCGCCAGCAGCTTAGGCAGGGGTCACTCACCCCTCCACTTT | CASSLGRGHSPLHF
TRBJ2-3 | TRBD2 | TRBV5-1 | TGCGCCAGCAGCCCACTAGCGGGAGTCCCCGATACGCAGTATTTT | CASSPLAGVPDTQYF
TRBJ1-3 | TRBD1 | TRBV4-2 | TGTGCCAGCAGCCACCCCGGACAGGGAGGCTCTGGAAACACCATATATTTT | CASSHPGQGGSGNTIYF
TRBJ2-4 | NA | TRBV4-3 | TGCGCCAGCAGCCAAGGAGAGCAATCCAAAAACATTCAGTACTTC | CASSQGEQSKNIQYF
TRBJ1-5 | TRBD1 | TRBV30 | TGTGCCTGGAGGGGGACAGGGGCGACTTATCAGCCCCAGCATTTT | CAWRGTGATYQPQHF
TRBJ2-1 | TRBD2 | TRBV6-1 | TGCGCCAGCAGTTCACTAGCGGGGGTAGGCGATGAGCAGTTCTTC | CASSSLAGVGDEQFF
TRBJ2-2 | NA | TRBV18 | TGTGCCAGCTCAGGACAGCGGAACACCGGGGAGCTGTTTTTT | CASSGQRNTGELFF
TRBJ1-5 | NA | TRBV18 | TGTGCCAGCTCACCATCCCAGGGAGGGGATCAGCCCCAGCATTTT | CASSPSQGGDQPQHF
TRBJ1-2 | TRBD1 | TRBV28 | TGTGCCAGCAGTTCCTCCTTTTGGACAGGGGGCTATGGCTACACCTTC | CASSSSFWTGGYGYTF
TRBJ1-1 | NA | TRBV11-3 | TGTGCCAGCAGCTTAACTAGGACTGAAGCTTTCTTT | CASSLTRTEAFF
TRBJ2-7 | NA | TRBV7-9 | TGTGCCAGCAGCTTAGAGCGCCTGACTTCCTACGAGCAGTACTTC | CASSLERLTSYEQYF
TRBJ2-7 | TRBD2 | TRBV2 | TGTGCCAGCAAGCGGGAGATCTACGAGCAGTACTTC | CASKREIYEQYF
TRBJ1-4 | NA | TRBV5-6 | TGTGCCAGCAGCTTGGTCGGGGGTGCTAATGAAAAACTGTTTTTT | CASSLVGGANEKLFF
TRBJ1-2 | NA | TRBV7-9 | TGTGCCAGCAGCTTGGTGACAGCTAACTATGGCTACACCTTC | CASSLVTANYGYTF
TRBJ1-6 | TRBD1 | TRBV6-5 | TGTGCCAGCAGTTACGGACAGGGAGCTAATTCACCCCTCCACTTT | CASSYGQGANSPLHF
TRBJ2-7 | NA | TRBV6-1 | TGTGCCATAACAGTGGGGCCTGGGGCCTACGAGCAGTACTTC | CAITVGPGAYEQYF
TRBJ2-5 | NA | TRBV2 | TGTGCCAGCAAACGGGATCAGCTACAGACCCAGTACTTC | CASKRDQLQTQYF
TRBJ2-5 | NA | TRBV6-5 | TGTGCCAGCAGAAGGACAGCCCAAGAGACCCAGTACTTC | CASRRTAQETQYF
TRBJ1-5 | NA | TRBV25-1 | TGTGCCAGCCGGAAAGGGGAGGTCAGCAATCAGCCCCAGCATTTT | CASRKGEVSNQPQHF
TRBJ1-1 | NA | TRBV6-6 | TGTGCCAGCAGCAGGGGCTATGAAGCTTTCTTT | CASSRGYEAFF